The clone carrying this TCR beta chain appeared a single time. Its target is unknown. The data originate from a study of identical twins. TCRdb re-called the 5' RACE reads with MiXCR, one entry per CDR3 protein. The sample lists around 530,000 distinct CDR3 sequences; around 15% were seen once. Study observations and caveats: Among monozygotic twins, out-of-frame TCR alpha sharing exceeded what models predicted. Insertions ran lower in abundant cord blood beta clonotypes, though not in memory repertoires.

The CDR3 sequence is 19 residues long. Germline-derived CDR1 and CDR2 are SGHDN and FVKESK. Trimming stripped 1 base from V and 10 bases from J, with 29 bases between. This sample was shared with a second study, whose subject was yellow fever vaccine responses in identical twins. From that study: Twins reportedly appeared to share part of their vaccine T cell response while keeping part individual.

Sequenced material: CD4+ T cells sorted from blood. The source is a young woman in good health. V gene TRBV14 combines with J gene TRBJ2-1; TRBD2 is a possible D gene (5 bases). The CDR3 loop is CASSQGRVSPSRDAQEQFF. The CDR3 DNA sequence: TGTGCCAGCAGCCAAGGGCGGGTGTCCCCGTCACGGGATGCTCAAGAGCAGTTCTTC.